Sequencing of this T cell receptor beta chain was carried out in a study of early T cells in non-severe SARS-CoV-2 infection. Turning to the study itself: The input, bulk RNA from unsorted whole blood, was sequenced, and chains were unpaired. Study results and limitations: Lookups in VDJdb leaned toward anti-spike CD8 responses and missed private and CD4 specificities.

The CDR3 runs 13 residues. V was shortened by 11 bases and J by 4 bases, with 17 bases between the two germline ends. The V gene's germline CDR1 is MNHEY and CDR2 SVGAGI. As concerns this clonotype: Its antigen is not known.

The protocol attached unique molecular identifiers to individual cDNA molecules. A single record per CDR3 protein comes from TCRdb applying MiXCR to the 5' RACE reads. The sample has about 72,000 distinct CDR3 sequences, around 9.1% seen once; the top ten hold 6.5% to 8.5%. The sequence was collected from an adult who was a healthcare worker with PCR-confirmed SARS-CoV-2 infection or an uninfected control (not recorded which). The chain has TRBV6-5 and TRBJ1-2, with no clear D. The source material was whole blood, sampled at baseline. This chain's CDR3 is CAASGVKTYGYTF. Here the CDR3 DNA reads TGTGCCGCCTCCGGGGTCAAGACCTATGGCTACACCTTC.